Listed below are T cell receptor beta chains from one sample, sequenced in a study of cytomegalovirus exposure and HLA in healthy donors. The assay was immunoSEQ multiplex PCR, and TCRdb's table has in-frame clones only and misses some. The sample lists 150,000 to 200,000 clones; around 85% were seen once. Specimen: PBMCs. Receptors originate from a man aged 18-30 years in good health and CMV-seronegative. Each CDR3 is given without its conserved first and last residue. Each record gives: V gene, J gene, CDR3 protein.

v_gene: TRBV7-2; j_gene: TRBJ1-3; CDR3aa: ASSLEGQALNTIY
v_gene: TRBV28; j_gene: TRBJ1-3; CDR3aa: ASSFLSLGAPNQVTIY
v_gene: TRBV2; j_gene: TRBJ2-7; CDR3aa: ASRREYEQY
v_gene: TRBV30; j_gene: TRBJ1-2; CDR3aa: AWSTGTGFNYGYT
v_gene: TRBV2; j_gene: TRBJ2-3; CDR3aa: ARKGHSGLANTDTQY
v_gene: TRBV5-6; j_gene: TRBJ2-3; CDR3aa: ASSLVGQGGPDTQY
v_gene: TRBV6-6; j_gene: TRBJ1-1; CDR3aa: ASSYRGLGNTEAF
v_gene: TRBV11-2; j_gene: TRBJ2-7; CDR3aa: ASSLKGTGRNEQY
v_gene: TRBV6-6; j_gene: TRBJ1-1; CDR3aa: ASSDTFMNTEAF
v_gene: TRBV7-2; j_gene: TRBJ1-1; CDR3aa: ASSLARSEAF
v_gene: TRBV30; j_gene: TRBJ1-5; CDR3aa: AWSVQSQPQH
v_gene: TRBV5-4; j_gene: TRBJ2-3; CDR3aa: ASSPLRGESTDTQY
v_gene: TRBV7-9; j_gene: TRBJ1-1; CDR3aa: ASSLDVSGNTEAF
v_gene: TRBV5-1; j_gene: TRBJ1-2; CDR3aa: ASSLAGRALDGYT
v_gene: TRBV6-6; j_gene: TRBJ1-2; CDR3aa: ATNTPGQGINYGYT
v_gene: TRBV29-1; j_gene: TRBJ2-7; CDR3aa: SVAGTRETYEQY
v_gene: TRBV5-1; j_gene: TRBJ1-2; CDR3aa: ASSYRDRGGGYT
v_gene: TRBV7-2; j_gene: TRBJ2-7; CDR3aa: ASILGTSPYEQY
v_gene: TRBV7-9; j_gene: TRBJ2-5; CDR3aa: SSSLAGSPPQY
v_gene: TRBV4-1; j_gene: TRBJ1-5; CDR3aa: ASSQGQFVDQPQH
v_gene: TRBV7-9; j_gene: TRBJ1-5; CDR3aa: ASSLTQDQPQH
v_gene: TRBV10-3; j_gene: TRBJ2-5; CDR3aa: AITVGPGETQY
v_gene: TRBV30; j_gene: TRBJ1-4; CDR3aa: AWNQNSRGEKLF
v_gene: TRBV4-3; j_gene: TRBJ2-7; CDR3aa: ASSPEPSYYEQY
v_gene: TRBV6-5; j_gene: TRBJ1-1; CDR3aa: ASGGGRRTEAF
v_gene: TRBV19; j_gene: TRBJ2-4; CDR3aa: ASNRDTRAKNIQY
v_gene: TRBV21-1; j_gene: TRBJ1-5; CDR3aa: ASSKVRSLQGCSNQPQH